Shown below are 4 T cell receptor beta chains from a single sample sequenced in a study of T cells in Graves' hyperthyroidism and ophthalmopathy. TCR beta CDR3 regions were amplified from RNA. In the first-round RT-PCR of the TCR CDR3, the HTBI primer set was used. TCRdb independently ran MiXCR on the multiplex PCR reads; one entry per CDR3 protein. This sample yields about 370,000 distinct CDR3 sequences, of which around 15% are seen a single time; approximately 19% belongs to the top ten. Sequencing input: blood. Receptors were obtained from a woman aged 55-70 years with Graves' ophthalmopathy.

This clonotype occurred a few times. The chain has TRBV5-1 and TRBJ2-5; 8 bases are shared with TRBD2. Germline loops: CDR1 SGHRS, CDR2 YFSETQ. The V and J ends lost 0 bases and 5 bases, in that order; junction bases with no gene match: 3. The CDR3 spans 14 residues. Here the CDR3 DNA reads TGCGCCAGCAGCTTGGAGTCTAGCGGGGAGACCCAGTACTTC. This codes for CASSLESSGETQYF.

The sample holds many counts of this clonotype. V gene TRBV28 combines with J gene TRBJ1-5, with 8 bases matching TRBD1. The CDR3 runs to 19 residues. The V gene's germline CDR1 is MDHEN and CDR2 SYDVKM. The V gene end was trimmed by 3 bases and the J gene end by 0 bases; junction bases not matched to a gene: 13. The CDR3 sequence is CASSFPTGTGTYSNQPQHF. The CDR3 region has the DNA TGTGCCAGCAGTTTCCCTACCGGGACAGGAACTTATAGCAATCAGCCCCAGCATTTT. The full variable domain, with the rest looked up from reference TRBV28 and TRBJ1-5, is DVKVTQSSRYLVKRTGEKVFLECVQDMDHENMFWYRQDPGLGLRLIYFSYDVKMKEKGDIPEGYSVSREKKERFSLILESASTNQTSMYLCASSFPTGTGTYSNQPQHFGDGTRLSIL.

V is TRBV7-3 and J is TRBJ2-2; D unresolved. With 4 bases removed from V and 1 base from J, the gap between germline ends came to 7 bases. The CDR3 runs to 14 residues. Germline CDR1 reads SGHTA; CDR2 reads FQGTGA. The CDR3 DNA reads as TGTGCCAGCAGCTCCTACGGGAACACCGGGGAGCTGTTTTTT. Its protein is CASSSYGNTGELFF.

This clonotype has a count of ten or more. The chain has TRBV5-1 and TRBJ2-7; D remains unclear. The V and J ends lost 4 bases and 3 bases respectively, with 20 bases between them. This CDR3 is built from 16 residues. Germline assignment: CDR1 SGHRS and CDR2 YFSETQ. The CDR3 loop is CASSPPGLLAGYEQYF. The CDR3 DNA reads TGCGCCAGCAGCCCCCCCGGTTTGTTGGCCGGCTACGAGCAGTACTTC.